These 12 T cell receptor beta chains share one sample of origin, sequenced in a study of blood T cell repertoires in COVID-19. Assay used: immunoSEQ multiplex PCR; TCRdb lists only in-frame clones, some missing. The sample shows more than 95,000 clones, 65% to 80% of them seen only once. Sequences were obtained from peripheral blood. These receptors were collected from a man between 65 and 85 years old with acute or convalescent COVID-19.

J is TRBJ1-1 and V is TRBV20-1, with D hard to call. Germline V gene lookup returns CDR1 DFQATT and CDR2 SNEGSKA (reference sequence). The CDR3 has 11 residues. Trimming removed 1 base at V and 7 bases at J, with 7 bases between. The CDR3: CSARVRVEAFF. CDR3 nucleotide sequence: TGCAGTGCTAGAGTAAGAGTTGAAGCTTTCTTT.

The chain combines TRBV6-6 with TRBJ2-1, with a tentative D call TRBD2 (5 bases). The CDR3 totals 15 residues. Germline CDR1 MNHNY, CDR2 SVGAGI (reference sequence). Trimming took off 7 bases at V and 6 bases at J, with 19 bases between the two ends. As DNA, the CDR3 is TGTGCCAGCATCGCGAGGGATGCCCCAGGCAATGAGCAGTTCTTC. Its protein product is CASIARDAPGNEQFF.

V usage is TRBV28 and J usage is TRBJ1-1; TRBD1 might be the D (5 bases). The CDR3 sequence is 14 residues long. CDR1 is MDHEN, CDR2 SYDVKM, per germline. Deletions cut 2 bases from V and 4 bases from J, with 11 bases between. The CDR3 region has the DNA TGTGCCAGCAGTTTAAGCGGGGGTGCCACTGAAGCTTTCTTT. It encodes CASSLSGGATEAFF.

The genes are TRBV9 and TRBJ2-1; 16 positions agree with TRBD2. The germline CDR1 and CDR2 sequences are SGDLS and YYNGEE. V was pared by 4 bases and J by 10 bases, with 5 bases of the junction left unmatched. CDR3 length equals 15 residues. CDR3 residues: CASSIAGLAGGEQFF. CDR3 bases: TGTGCCAGCAGCATCGCGGGACTAGCGGGAGGGGAGCAGTTCTTC.

This chain uses TRBV2 with TRBJ1-2, with a weak D call TRBD1 (6 bases). The germline V gene encodes CDR1 SNHLY and CDR2 FYNNEI. This CDR3 is 15 amino acids long. V was cut by 4 bases and J by 0 bases, with 12 bases left in between. The CDR3 DNA reads as TGTGCCAGCAGTGTACAGGGAACCTCTAACTATGGCTACACCTTC. The encoded protein is CASSVQGTSNYGYTF.

The V gene is TRBV7-2, the J gene TRBJ1-2; 7 bases agree with TRBD1. Germline lookup yields CDR1 SGHTA and CDR2 FQGNSA. The V and J ends lost 1 base and 2 bases, in that order; junction bases with no gene match: 4. This CDR3 is built from 15 residues. The CDR3 DNA sequence: TGTGCCAGCAGCTTAGACCCGGGACAGAACTATGGCTACACCTTC. It codes for CASSLDPGQNYGYTF.

The chain joins TRBV27 to TRBJ1-5, with 8 bases lining up with TRBD1. The germline V gene has CDR1 MNHEY and CDR2 SMNVEV (reference sequence). The V and J ends lost 7 bases and 2 bases, in that order; junction bases with no gene match: 10. The CDR3 length is 16 residues. The CDR3: CASTRTGRRGNQPQHF. CDR3 sequence (DNA): TGTGCCAGCACCAGGACAGGGCGGCGGGGCAATCAGCCCCAGCATTTT.

The chain combines TRBV15 with TRBJ2-1; tentative D call: TRBD1 (6 bases). V dropped 3 bases and J dropped 7 bases, with 19 bases sitting between them. The germline V gene has CDR1 LNHNV and CDR2 YYDKDF (reference sequence). The CDR3 consists of 16 residues. CDR3 sequence reads: CATSSQQGVKENEQFF. DNA of the CDR3: TGTGCCACCAGCAGTCAACAGGGAGTCAAAGAGAATGAGCAGTTCTTC.

The gene calls are TRBV15 and TRBJ2-5, with 7 nucleotides matching TRBD1. Germline assignment: CDR1 LNHNV and CDR2 YYDKDF (reference sequence). There are 13 residues in the CDR3. Unmatched junction bases numbered 3, after V lost 3 bases and J lost 5 bases. The CDR3 DNA follows: TGTGCCACCAGCAGGACAGGGTCGGAGACCCAGTACTTC. Its translation is CATSRTGSETQYF.

The chain is built from TRBV14 and TRBJ1-1; D may be TRBD1 (5 bases). The germline gives CDR1 SGHDN, CDR2 FVKESK. The CDR3 is made up of 15 amino acids. V lost 1 base to trimming and J lost 6 bases, with 15 bases between them. This CDR3 is CASSQAGLTLPEAFF. DNA of the CDR3: TGTGCCAGCAGCCAAGCGGGACTTACGCTCCCTGAAGCTTTCTTT. The whole variable domain, filled in from reference TRBV14 and TRBJ1-1, reads EAGVTQFPSHSVIEKGQTVTLRCDPISGHDNLYWYRRVMGKEIKFLLHFVKESKQDESGMPNNRFLAERTGGTYSTLKVQPAELEDSGVYFCASSQAGLTLPEAFFGQGTRLTVV.

This sequence joins TRBV7-9 and TRBJ2-7, with 8 bases fitting TRBD1. V lost 7 bases, J lost 5 bases, and 10 bases stayed unmatched. Looked up from germline, CDR1 is SEHNR and CDR2 is FQNEAQ (reference sequence). The CDR3 runs to 14 residues. CDR3 in DNA: TGTGCCAGCACCCTGGGACAGGTCTACGACGAGCAGTACTTC. Amino acids: CASTLGQVYDEQYF.

The chain uses TRBV29-1 and TRBJ1-2; a weak D match, TRBD1 (5 bases). In germline, CDR1 is SQVTM, CDR2 ANQGSEA. The CDR3 sequence is 15 residues long. Trimming cost V 0 bases and J 4 bases, with 15 bases left between them. CDR3 residues: CSVEELWGGTYGYTF. The CDR3 region has the DNA TGCAGCGTTGAAGAACTTTGGGGGGGGACCTATGGCTACACCTTC.